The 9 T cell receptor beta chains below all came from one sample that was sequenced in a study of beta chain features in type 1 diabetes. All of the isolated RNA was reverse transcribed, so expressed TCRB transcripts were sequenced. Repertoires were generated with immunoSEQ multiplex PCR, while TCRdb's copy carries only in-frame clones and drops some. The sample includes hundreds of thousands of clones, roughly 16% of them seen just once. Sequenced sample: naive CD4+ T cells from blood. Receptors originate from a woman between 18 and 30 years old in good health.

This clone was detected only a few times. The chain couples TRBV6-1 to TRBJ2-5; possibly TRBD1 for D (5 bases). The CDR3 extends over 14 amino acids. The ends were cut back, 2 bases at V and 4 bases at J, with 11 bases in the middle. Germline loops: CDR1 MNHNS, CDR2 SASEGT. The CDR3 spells CASSELAGPETQYF. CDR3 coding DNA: TGTGCCAGCAGTGAATTGGCAGGGCCAGAGACCCAGTACTTC.

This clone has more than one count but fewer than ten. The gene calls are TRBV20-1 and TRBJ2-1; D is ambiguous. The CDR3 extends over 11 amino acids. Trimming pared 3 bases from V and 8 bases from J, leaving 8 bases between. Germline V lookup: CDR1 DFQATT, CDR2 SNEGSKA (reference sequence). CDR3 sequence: CSASNLDEQFF. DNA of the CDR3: TGCAGTGCTAGTAACCTCGATGAGCAGTTCTTC.

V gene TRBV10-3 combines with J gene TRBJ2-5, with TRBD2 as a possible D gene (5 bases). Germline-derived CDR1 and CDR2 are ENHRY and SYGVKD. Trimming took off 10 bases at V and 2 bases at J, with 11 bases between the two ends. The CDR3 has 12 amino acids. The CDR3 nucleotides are TGTGCCACCGGGCGGACTCAAGAGACCCAGTACTTC. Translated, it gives CATGRTQETQYF.

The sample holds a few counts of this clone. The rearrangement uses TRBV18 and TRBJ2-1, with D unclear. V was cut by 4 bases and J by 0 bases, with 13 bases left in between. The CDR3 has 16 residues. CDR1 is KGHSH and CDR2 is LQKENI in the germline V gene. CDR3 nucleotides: TGTGCCAGCTCACTCCCGATTGTGAGCTCCTACAATGAGCAGTTCTTC. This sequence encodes CASSLPIVSSYNEQFF.

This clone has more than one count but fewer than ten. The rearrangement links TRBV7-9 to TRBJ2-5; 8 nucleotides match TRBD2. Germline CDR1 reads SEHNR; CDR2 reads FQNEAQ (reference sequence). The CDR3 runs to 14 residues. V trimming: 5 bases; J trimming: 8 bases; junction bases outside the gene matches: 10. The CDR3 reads CASSTPGLVTTQYF. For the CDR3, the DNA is TGTGCCAGCAGCACTCCGGGACTAGTAACAACCCAGTACTTC.

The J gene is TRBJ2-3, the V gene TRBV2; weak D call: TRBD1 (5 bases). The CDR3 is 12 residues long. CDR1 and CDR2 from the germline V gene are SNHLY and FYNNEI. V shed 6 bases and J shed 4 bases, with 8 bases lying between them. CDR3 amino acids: CASRARADTQYF. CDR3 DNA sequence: TGTGCCAGCAGGGCCAGGGCAGATACGCAGTATTTT.

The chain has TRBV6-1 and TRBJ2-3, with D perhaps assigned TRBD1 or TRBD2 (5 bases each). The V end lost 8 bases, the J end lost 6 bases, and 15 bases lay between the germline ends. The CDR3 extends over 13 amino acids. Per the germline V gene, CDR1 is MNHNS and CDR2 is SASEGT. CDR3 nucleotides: TGTGCCAGCGGAAGGGACCTGCGCGATACGCAGTATTTT. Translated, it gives CASGRDLRDTQYF.

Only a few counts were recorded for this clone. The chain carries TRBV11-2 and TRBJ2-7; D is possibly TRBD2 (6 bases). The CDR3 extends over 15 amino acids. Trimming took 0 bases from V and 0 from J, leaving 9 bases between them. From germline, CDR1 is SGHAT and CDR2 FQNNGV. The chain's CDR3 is CASSLERESSYEQYF. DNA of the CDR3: TGTGCCAGCAGCTTAGAACGGGAGAGCTCCTACGAGCAGTACTTC.

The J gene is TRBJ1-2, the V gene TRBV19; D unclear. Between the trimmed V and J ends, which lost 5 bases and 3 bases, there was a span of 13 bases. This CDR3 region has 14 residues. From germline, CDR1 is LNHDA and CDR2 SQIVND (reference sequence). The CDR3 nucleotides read TGTGCCAGTAGTCCTACTGGGAAGGACTATGGCTACACCTTC. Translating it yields CASSPTGKDYGYTF. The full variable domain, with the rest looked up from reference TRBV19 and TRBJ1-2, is DGGITQSPKYLFRKEGQNVTLSCEQNLNHDAMYWYRQDPGQGLRLIYYSQIVNDFQKGDIAEGYSVSREKKESFPLTVTSAQKNPTAFYLCASSPTGKDYGYTFGSGTRLTVV.